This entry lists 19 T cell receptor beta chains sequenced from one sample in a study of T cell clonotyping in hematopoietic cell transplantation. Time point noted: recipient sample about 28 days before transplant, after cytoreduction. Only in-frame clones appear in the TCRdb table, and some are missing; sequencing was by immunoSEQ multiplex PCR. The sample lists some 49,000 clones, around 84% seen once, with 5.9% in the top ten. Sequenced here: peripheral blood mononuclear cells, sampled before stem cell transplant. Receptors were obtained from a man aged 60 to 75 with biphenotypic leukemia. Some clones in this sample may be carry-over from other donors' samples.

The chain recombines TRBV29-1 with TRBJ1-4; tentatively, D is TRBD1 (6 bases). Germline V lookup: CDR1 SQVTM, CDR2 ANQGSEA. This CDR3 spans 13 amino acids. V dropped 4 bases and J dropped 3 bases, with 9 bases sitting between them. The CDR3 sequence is CSVGGASNEKLFF. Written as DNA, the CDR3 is TGCAGCGTTGGGGGGGCGTCTAATGAAAAACTGTTTTTT.

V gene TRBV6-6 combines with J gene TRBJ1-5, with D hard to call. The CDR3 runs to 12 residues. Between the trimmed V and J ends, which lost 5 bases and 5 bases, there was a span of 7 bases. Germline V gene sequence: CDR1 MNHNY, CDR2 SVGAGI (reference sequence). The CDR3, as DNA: TGTGCCAGCAGTCCCCCGTATCAGCCCCAGCATTTT. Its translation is CASSPPYQPQHF.

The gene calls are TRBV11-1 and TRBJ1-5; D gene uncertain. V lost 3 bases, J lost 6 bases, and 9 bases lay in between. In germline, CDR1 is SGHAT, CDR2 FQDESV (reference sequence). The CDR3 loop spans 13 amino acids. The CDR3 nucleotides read TGTGCCAGCAGCTTTTCGGACGGTCAGCCCCAGCATTTT. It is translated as CASSFSDGQPQHF. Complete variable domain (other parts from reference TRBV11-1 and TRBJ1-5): EAEVAQSPRYKITEKSQAVAFWCDPISGHATLYWYRQILGQGPELLVQFQDESVVDDSQLPKDRFSAERLKGVDSTLKIQPAELGDSAMYLCASSFSDGQPQHFGDGTRLSIL.

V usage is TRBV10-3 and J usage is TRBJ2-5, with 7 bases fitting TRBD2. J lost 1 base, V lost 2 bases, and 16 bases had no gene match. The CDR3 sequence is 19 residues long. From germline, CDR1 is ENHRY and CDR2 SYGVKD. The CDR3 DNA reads TGTGCCATCAGTGAGGACCCACAGGAGGCTAGCGGATCCCAAGAGACCCAGTACTTC. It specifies CAISEDPQEASGSQETQYF.

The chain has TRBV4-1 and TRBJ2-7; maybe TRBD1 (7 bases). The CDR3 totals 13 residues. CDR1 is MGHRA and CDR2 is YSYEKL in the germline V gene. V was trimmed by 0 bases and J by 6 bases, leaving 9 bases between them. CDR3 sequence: CASSQDQGGEQYF. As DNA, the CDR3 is TGCGCCAGCAGCCAAGATCAGGGGGGCGAGCAGTACTTC.

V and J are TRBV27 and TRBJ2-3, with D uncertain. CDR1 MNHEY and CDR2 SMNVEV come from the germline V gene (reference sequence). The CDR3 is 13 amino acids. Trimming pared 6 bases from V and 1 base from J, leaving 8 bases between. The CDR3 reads CASRWGGTDTQYF. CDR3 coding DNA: TGTGCCAGCAGATGGGGTGGCACAGATACGCAGTATTTT.

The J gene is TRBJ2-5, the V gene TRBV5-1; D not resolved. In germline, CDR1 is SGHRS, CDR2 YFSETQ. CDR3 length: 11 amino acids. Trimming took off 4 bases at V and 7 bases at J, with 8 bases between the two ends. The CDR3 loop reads CASSEKGTQYF. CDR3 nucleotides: TGCGCCAGCAGCGAGAAGGGGACCCAGTACTTC. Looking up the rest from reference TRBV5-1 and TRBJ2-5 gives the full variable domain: KAGVTQTPRYLIKTRGQQVTLSCSPISGHRSVSWYQQTPGQGLQFLFEYFSETQRNKGNFPGRFSGRQFSNSRSEMNVSTLELGDSALYLCASSEKGTQYFGPGTRLLVL.

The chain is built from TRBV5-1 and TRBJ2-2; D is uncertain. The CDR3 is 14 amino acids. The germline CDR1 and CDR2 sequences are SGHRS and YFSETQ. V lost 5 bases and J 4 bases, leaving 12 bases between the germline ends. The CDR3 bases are TGCGCCAGCAGTGCAGGTGTTCTCACCGGGGAGCTGTTTTTT. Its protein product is CASSAGVLTGELFF. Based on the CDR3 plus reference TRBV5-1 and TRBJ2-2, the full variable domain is KAGVTQTPRYLIKTRGQQVTLSCSPISGHRSVSWYQQTPGQGLQFLFEYFSETQRNKGNFPGRFSGRQFSNSRSEMNVSTLELGDSALYLCASSAGVLTGELFFGEGSRLTVL.

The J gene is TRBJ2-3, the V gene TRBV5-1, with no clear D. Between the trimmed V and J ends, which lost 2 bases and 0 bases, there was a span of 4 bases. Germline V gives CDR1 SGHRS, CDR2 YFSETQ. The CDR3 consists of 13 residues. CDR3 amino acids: CASSFGSTDTQYF. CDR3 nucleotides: TGCGCCAGCAGCTTCGGCAGCACAGATACGCAGTATTTT. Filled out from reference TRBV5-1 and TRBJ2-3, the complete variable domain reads KAGVTQTPRYLIKTRGQQVTLSCSPISGHRSVSWYQQTPGQGLQFLFEYFSETQRNKGNFPGRFSGRQFSNSRSEMNVSTLELGDSALYLCASSFGSTDTQYFGPGTRLTVL.

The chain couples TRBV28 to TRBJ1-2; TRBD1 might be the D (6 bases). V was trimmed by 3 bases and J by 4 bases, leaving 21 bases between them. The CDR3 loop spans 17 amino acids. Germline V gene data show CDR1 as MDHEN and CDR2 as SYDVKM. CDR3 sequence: CASSLDGGRQAVYGYTF. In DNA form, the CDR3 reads TGTGCCAGCAGTTTGGATGGGGGAAGACAGGCAGTCTATGGCTACACCTTC.

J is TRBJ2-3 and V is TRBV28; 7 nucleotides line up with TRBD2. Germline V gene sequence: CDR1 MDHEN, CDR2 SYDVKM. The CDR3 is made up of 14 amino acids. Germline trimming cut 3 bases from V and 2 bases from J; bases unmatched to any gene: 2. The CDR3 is CASSLGGFTDTQYF. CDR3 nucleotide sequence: TGTGCCAGCAGTTTGGGGGGGTTCACAGATACGCAGTATTTT.

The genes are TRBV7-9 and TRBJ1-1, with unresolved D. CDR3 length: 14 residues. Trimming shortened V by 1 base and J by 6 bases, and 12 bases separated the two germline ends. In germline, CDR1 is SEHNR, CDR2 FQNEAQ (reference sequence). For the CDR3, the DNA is TGTGCCAGCAGCTTAGAACGGGGAAGCGCTGAAGCTTTCTTT. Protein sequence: CASSLERGSAEAFF.

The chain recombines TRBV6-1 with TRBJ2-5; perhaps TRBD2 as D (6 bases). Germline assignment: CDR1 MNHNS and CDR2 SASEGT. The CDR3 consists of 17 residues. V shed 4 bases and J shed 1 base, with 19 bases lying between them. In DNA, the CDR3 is TGTGCCAGCAGTGGATCAGTGGCGGGAACTTTCCAAGAGACCCAGTACTTC. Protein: CASSGSVAGTFQETQYF.

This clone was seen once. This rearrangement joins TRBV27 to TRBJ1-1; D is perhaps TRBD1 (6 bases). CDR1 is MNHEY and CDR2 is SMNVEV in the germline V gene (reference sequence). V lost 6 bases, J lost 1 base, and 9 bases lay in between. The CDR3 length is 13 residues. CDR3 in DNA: TGTGCCAGCAGCAGGGACACGAACACTGAAGCTTTCTTT. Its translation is CASSRDTNTEAFF.

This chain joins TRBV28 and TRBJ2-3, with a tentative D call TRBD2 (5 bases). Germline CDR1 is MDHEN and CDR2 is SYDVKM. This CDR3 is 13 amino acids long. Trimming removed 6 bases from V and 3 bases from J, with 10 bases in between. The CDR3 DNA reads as TGTGCCAGCAGGAGCACGGGGACAGATACGCAGTATTTT. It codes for CASRSTGTDTQYF.

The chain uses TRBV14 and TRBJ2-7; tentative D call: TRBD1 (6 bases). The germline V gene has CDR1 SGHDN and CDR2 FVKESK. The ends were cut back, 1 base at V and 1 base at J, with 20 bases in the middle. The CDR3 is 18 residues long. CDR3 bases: TGTGCCAGCAGCCAAGGGGGTTATGGACAGATAAGGTCCTACGAGCAGTACTTC. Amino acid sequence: CASSQGGYGQIRSYEQYF. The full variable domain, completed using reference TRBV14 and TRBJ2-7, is EAGVTQFPSHSVIEKGQTVTLRCDPISGHDNLYWYRRVMGKEIKFLLHFVKESKQDESGMPNNRFLAERTGGTYSTLKVQPAELEDSGVYFCASSQGGYGQIRSYEQYFGPGTRLTVT.

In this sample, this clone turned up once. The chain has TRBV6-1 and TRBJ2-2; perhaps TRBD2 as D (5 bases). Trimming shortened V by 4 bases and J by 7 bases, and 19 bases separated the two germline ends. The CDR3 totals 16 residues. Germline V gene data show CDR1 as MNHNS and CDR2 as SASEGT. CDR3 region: CASSGTPVNAGGELFF. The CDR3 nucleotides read TGTGCCAGCAGTGGCACTCCGGTTAATGCGGGCGGGGAGCTGTTTTTT.

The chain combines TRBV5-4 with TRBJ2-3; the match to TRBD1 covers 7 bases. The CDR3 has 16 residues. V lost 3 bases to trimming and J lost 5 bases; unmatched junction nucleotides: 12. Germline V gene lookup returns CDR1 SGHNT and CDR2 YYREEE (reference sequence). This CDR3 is CASSWGGGTVEDTQYF. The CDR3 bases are TGTGCCAGCAGCTGGGGCGGTGGGACAGTCGAAGATACGCAGTATTTT.

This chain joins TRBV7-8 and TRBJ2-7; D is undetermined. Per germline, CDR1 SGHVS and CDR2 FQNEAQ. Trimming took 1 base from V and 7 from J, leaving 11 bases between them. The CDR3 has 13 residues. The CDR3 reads CASSLEAFREQYF. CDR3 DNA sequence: TGTGCCAGCAGCTTAGAAGCCTTTCGGGAGCAGTACTTC.